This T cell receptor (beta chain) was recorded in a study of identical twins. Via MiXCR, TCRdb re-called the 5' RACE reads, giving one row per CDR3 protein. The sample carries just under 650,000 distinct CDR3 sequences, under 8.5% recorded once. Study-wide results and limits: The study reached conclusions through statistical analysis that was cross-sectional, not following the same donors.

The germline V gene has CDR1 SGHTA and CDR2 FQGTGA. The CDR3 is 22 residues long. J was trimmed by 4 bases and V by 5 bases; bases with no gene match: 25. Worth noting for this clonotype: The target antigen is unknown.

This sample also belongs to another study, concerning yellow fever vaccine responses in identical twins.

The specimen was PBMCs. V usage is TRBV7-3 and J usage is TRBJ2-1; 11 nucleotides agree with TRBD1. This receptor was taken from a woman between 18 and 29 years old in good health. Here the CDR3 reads CASSLNRLTLPPRDRGYNEQFF. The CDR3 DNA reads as TGTGCCAGCAGCCTTAACCGATTAACCCTCCCTCCCCGGGACAGGGGGTACAATGAGCAGTTCTTC. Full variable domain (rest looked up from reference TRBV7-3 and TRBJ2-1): GAGVSQTPSNKVTEKGKYVELRCDPISGHTALYWYRQSLGQGPEFLIYFQGTGAADDSGLPNDRFFAVRPEGSVSTLKIQRTERGDSAVYLCASSLNRLTLPPRDRGYNEQFFGPGTRLTVL.